These 14 T cell receptor beta chains originate from one sample sequenced in a study of T cell changes during pregnancy in multiple sclerosis. Some clones are missing from TCRdb's copy, which holds only in-frame ones; the method was immunoSEQ multiplex PCR. The data hold approximately 83,000 clones, with 90% to 95% observed a single time. Here the sequenced sample was peripheral blood, taken in the third trimester of pregnancy. Receptors were obtained from a female donor with multiple sclerosis, enrolled in a pregnancy study.

The V call is TRBV19, the J call TRBJ2-1; 8 bases map to TRBD2. Per germline, CDR1 LNHDA and CDR2 SQIVND (reference sequence). The trim removed 5 bases at V and 7 bases at J, leaving 13 bases unmatched. The CDR3 spans 16 residues. CDR3 loop: CASSLAGGGRLNEQFF. DNA for the CDR3: TGTGCCAGTAGTTTGGCGGGGGGCGGGAGGTTAAATGAGCAGTTCTTC. Full variable domain (remainder filled in from reference TRBV19 and TRBJ2-1): DGGITQSPKYLFRKEGQNVTLSCEQNLNHDAMYWYRQDPGQGLRLIYYSQIVNDFQKGDIAEGYSVSREKKESFPLTVTSAQKNPTAFYLCASSLAGGGRLNEQFFGPGTRLTVL.

The chain joins TRBV11-3 to TRBJ2-3, with D tentatively TRBD2 (6 bases). Trimming cost V 5 bases and J 6 bases, with 21 bases left between them. CDR1 SGHNT and CDR2 YENEEA come from the germline V gene. CDR3 length equals 16 residues. The DNA for the CDR3 is TGTGCCAGCAGCAACGGACACCTAGGGACTTACGATACGCAGTATTTT. As protein: CASSNGHLGTYDTQYF.

This clone turned up a few times. The chain couples TRBV5-1 to TRBJ2-3; TRBD2 matches 11 bases. The germline V gene has CDR1 SGHRS and CDR2 YFSETQ. V shed 3 bases, J shed 3 bases, and the junction held 3 bases outside the gene matches. This CDR3 is built from 15 residues. This CDR3 reads CASSSGLAETDTQYF. CDR3 coding DNA: TGCGCCAGCAGCTCGGGACTAGCGGAGACAGATACGCAGTATTTT.

The chain links TRBV28 to TRBJ1-1; 10 nucleotides agree with TRBD1. The CDR3 runs 15 residues. V lost 7 bases, J lost 5 bases, and 10 bases stayed unmatched. Germline V gene sequence: CDR1 MDHEN, CDR2 SYDVKM. The CDR3 DNA follows: TGTGCCAGCAAGACGGGACAGGGGAGGGGGACTGAAGCTTTCTTT. This sequence encodes CASKTGQGRGTEAFF.

The V and J genes are TRBV30 and TRBJ2-3; TRBD1 aligns across 8 bases. The CDR3 is 14 amino acids. The trim removed 4 bases at V and 1 base at J, leaving 4 bases unmatched. Looked up from germline, CDR1 is GTSNPN and CDR2 is SVGIG (reference sequence). For the CDR3, the DNA is TGTGCCTGGAACTTACAGGGGGGCACAGATACGCAGTATTTT. This encodes CAWNLQGGTDTQYF. The full variable domain, its missing parts supplied by reference TRBV30 and TRBJ2-3, is SQTIHQWPATLVQPVGSPLSLECTVEGTSNPNLYWYRQAAGRGLQLLFYSVGIGQISSEVPQNLSASRPQDRQFILSSKKLLLSDSGFYLCAWNLQGGTDTQYFGPGTRLTVL.

The rearrangement joins TRBV30 to TRBJ1-2; 9 bases align to TRBD1. CDR3 length: 12 amino acids. Losses at the gene ends were 8 bases for V and 4 bases for J; bases not matched to a gene: 5. Germline loops: CDR1 GTSNPN, CDR2 SVGIG (reference sequence). This chain's CDR3 is CARGTGIYGYTF. The CDR3 DNA follows: TGTGCCCGCGGGACAGGGATCTATGGCTACACCTTC.

This clone has just a few counts. CDR3 nucleotides: TGTGCCAGCAGTTACGGCTCTGGCCAGCCCCAGCATTTT. The encoded protein is CASSYGSGQPQHF. The chain joins TRBV6-5 to TRBJ1-5; D is uncertain. Per the germline V gene, CDR1 is MNHEY and CDR2 is SVGAGI. The CDR3 is 13 residues long. Trimming removed 2 bases at V and 7 bases at J, with 9 bases between.

This sequence joins TRBV29-1 and TRBJ1-2; possible D gene TRBD1, 6 bases. This CDR3 spans 12 amino acids. V lost 4 bases and J lost 8, with 14 bases in between. The germline gives CDR1 SQVTM, CDR2 ANQGSEA. The CDR3: CSVVSGDGGYTF. In DNA, the CDR3 is TGCAGCGTTGTGTCAGGGGATGGGGGCTACACCTTC.

The chain has TRBV2 and TRBJ1-1; D not certain. Germline loops: CDR1 SNHLY, CDR2 FYNNEI. The CDR3 has 15 residues. Trimming cost V 6 bases and J 6 bases, with 20 bases left between them. CDR3 region: CASRYRVLDTSEAFF. The CDR3 nucleotides read TGTGCCAGCAGGTACCGGGTCCTGGATACCTCTGAAGCTTTCTTT.

This clone was picked up one time. The CDR3 reads CASSLVAGLTGELFF. CDR3 bases: TGTGCCAGCAGCTTAGTAGCGGGTCTTACCGGGGAGCTGTTTTTT. The V gene is TRBV13, the J gene TRBJ2-2; 7 nucleotides match TRBD2. The V segment lost 1 base and the J segment 5 bases; nucleotides outside the gene matches: 4. Germline V gene lookup returns CDR1 PRHDT and CDR2 FYEKMQ (reference sequence). The CDR3 totals 15 residues.

CDR3 protein: CASSPLVAGELFF. As DNA, the CDR3 is TGTGCCAGCAGCCCCCTAGTGGCCGGGGAGCTGTTTTTT. The rearrangement links TRBV7-2 to TRBJ2-2, with no clear D. Germline V lookup: CDR1 SGHTA, CDR2 FQGNSA. Between the trimmed V and J ends, which lost 5 bases and 6 bases, there was a span of 10 bases. The CDR3 is made up of 13 amino acids.

The chain recombines TRBV13 with TRBJ2-2; 8 bases match TRBD2. Germline values: CDR1 PRHDT, CDR2 FYEKMQ (reference sequence). Unmatched junction bases numbered 9, after V lost 6 bases and J lost 3 bases. CDR3 length equals 16 residues. The CDR3 nucleotides are TGTGCCAGCAGATCCGAGCGGGAGAGAGACACCGGGGAGCTGTTTTTT. It is translated as CASRSERERDTGELFF.

The V and J genes are TRBV18 and TRBJ2-7; D uncertain. This CDR3 region has 12 residues. The V end was cut by 3 bases, the J end by 4 bases, with 7 bases between. Per the germline V gene, CDR1 is KGHSH and CDR2 is LQKENI. CDR3 sequence: CASSPEEYEQYF. The DNA of the CDR3 is TGTGCCAGCTCACCCGAGGAGTACGAGCAGTACTTC.

The rearrangement links TRBV29-1 to TRBJ2-1, with 11 positions matching TRBD2. The length of the CDR3 is 14 residues. With 4 bases clipped from V and 4 bases from J, the junction kept 3 bases outside the gene matches. Germline lookup yields CDR1 SQVTM and CDR2 ANQGSEA. The CDR3 nucleotides are TGCAGCGTTGGGGGGACTAGCGGTTACAATGAGCAGTTCTTC. Residues: CSVGGTSGYNEQFF.